This TCR beta chain derives from a study of cytomegalovirus exposure and HLA in healthy donors. General observations from the study: Sequencing likely generated an artifact that appeared as a cluster of highly shared sequence variants.

Primers: 60 Vbeta forward and 13 Jbeta reverse. Assay: immunoSEQ multiplex PCR; the TCRdb copy retains only in-frame clones and omits some. The table has around 160,000 clones, 77% seen once. Concerning this clone: Its antigen remains unknown.

This CDR3 has 16 residues. V was pared by 2 bases and J by 2 bases, with 15 bases between. The germline V gene encodes CDR1 SNHLY and CDR2 FYNNEI. The receptor was derived from a male donor in good health and CMV-seropositive. The sequenced sample consisted of PBMCs. The gene calls are TRBV2 and TRBJ1-2; D is possibly TRBD1 (5 bases). The CDR3 DNA reads as TGTGCCAGCAGTGAATACGAGGGGACTGCGAACTATGGCTACACCTTC. Protein product: CASSEYEGTANYGYTF.